The clone carrying this T cell receptor (beta chain) has more than one count but fewer than ten. The data are from a study of CD8+ T cells in alopecia areata. Germline CDR1 reads SQVTM; CDR2 reads ANQGSEA. The CDR3 extends over 15 amino acids. The V gene end was trimmed by 4 bases and the J gene end by 8 bases; junction bases not matched to a gene: 16. TCR sequencing used cDNA made by reverse transcription of extracted RNA. Profiled with immunoSEQ multiplex PCR; TCRdb holds only in-frame clones, not every one. The sample has fewer than 90,000 clones, 51% seen once; the top ten hold 5.5% to 6.5%. Obtained from alopecia areata patients were lesional scalp punch biopsies along with peripheral blood.

The sample taken for sequencing was NKG2D-high CD8+ T cells sorted from blood. This TCR came from a human donor with alopecia areata. The chain links TRBV29-1 to TRBJ1-1; 7 positions match TRBD1. In DNA form, the CDR3 reads TGCAGCGTTGCGGAATTCGAGGGGGCGAGGAGGGAAGCTTTCTTT. Its translation: CSVAEFEGARREAFF.